This T cell receptor (beta chain) was sequenced in a study of monozygotic twins with inflammatory bowel disease (dated by TCRdb to between 2017 and 2020). Context from the whole study: The full study comprised 28 monozygotic twin pairs: nine German pairs (four IBD-concordant, five IBD-discordant) and 19 IBD-discordant Danish pairs. Disease-associated traits were sought mainly through comparisons between IBD patients and their genetically identical healthy co-twins within discordant pairs. Each individual had, on average, about 151 000 unique TCRalpha sequences and 181 000 unique TCRbeta sequences available for analysis. On the study overall, not on this receptor specifically: The analysis was unable to tell different T cell subtypes apart. Repertoire similarity did not differ between concordant and discordant twins, which could be due to limited statistical power. Because patients were on differing immunosuppressive treatments, the repertoires may have picked up extra background noise and inter-individual variability. Fewer clonotypes were shared with other individuals by IBD patients than by healthy twins, most markedly in patients showing signs of disease activity. The results gave no support for a single strong signal or clonotype linked to IBD. IBD patients had lower TCRbeta repertoire diversity, measured by the inverse Simpson index, than their healthy co-twins.

The method was 5' RACE. For each TCR library, 3,000 to 4,000 ng of total RNA was used. cDNA was synthesized with SMARTScribe reverse transcriptase in eight separate reactions per sample. Unique molecular identifiers containing a 6-nucleotide sample barcode were introduced through template switching during cDNA synthesis. TCRalpha and TCRbeta cDNA was amplified in two nested PCRs of 16 and 9 cycles, and bead purification was carried out after each PCR. Before amplification, cDNA was treated with uracil DNA-glycosylase and purified using the QIAquick PCR purification kit. The second PCR added Illumina TruSeq-compatible adapters along with sample-specific barcodes. TapeStation and Qubit were used to check library quality and concentration, and approximately 5.5 ng of each library went into the pool. Pooled libraries were sequenced on an Illumina HiSeq2500 single-index Rapid Run with 2 x 100 bp reads and custom sequencing primers. On the study's bioinformatics: MiGEC version 1.2.6 was used for UMI-based consensus assembly, which corrected PCR and sequencing errors. MiXCR version 2.1.1 was used to carry out V(D)J alignment, clonotype assembly and CDR3 extraction. Normalisation of gene usage, clonotype sharing and MAIT/NKT TCR abundance was achieved by analysing the top 1000, 10 000 and 20 000 clonotypes per sample. After downsampling to 27 000 UMIs, diversity was calculated as the inverse Simpson index using the vegan R package. Paired Mann-Whitney U tests on discordant twin pairs were used, with Benjamini-Hochberg multiple-testing correction. TCRdb reprocessed the reads; each CDR3 protein sequence makes one entry, and DNA is unavailable. These V and J calls derive from TCRdb rather than the authors' analysis. The table for this sample shows 200,000 to 250,000 distinct CDR3 sequences. The top ten constitute around 1.5% of the sample.

The CDR3 runs 13 residues from the cysteine to the phenylalanine. DNA for this receptor is not on file. CDR1 is given as SGHRS and CDR2 as YFSETQ, both from the germline V gene. Remarks on this clonotype: This clone's antigen is unknown.

From each donor, an approximately 2.5 ml peripheral blood sample was collected into PAXgene tubes and stored at -80 degrees C. Without T cell sorting, total RNA was isolated from whole blood using the PAXgene blood miRNA kit on an automated QIAcube. Peripheral blood from monozygotic twin pairs concordant or discordant for inflammatory bowel disease was subjected to deep TCRalpha and TCRbeta repertoire profiling with unique molecular barcoding. Smoking habits were recorded for all twin pairs, with individuals classified as current, former or never smokers. The chain is assembled from TRBV5-1 and TRBJ2-7; TCRdb calls TRBD1, which cannot be checked without DNA. The receptor's source is a human donor with ulcerative colitis or Crohn's disease, or a healthy co-twin of an affected twin (not recorded which). Sequencing was carried out using blood. The CDR3: CASSQGQGNEQYF.